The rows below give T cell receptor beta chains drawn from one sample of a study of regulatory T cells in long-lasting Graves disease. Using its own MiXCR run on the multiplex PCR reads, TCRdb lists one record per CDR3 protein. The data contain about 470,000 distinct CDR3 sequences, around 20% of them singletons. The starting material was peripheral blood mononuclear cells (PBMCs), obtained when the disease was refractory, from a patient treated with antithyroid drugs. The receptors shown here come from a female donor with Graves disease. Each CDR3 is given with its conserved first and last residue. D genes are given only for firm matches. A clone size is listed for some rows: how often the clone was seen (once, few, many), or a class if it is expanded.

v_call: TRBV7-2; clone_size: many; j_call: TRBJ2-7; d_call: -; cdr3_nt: TGTGCCAGCAGCCGAAGGACGGGCGGCTACAACGAGCAGTACTTC; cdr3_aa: CASSRRTGGYNEQYF
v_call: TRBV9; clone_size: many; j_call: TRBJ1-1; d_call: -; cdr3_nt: TGTGCCAGCAGCGTACTCCCAGGGCTCACTGAAGCTTTCTTT; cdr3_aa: CASSVLPGLTEAFF
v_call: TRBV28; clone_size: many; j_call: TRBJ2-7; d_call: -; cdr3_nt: TGTGCCAGCAGTTGGGACACACACGAGCAGTACTTC; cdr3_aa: CASSWDTHEQYF
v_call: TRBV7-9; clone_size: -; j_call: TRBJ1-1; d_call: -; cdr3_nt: TGTGCCAGCAGCCCAAAGCAATCGAACACTGAAGCTTTCTTT; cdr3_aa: CASSPKQSNTEAFF
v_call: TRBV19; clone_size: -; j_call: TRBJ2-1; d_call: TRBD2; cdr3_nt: TGTGCCAGTAGTAGAAAGGGGACTACTACTTTAGGGGACAATGAGCAGTTCTTC; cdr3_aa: CASSRKGTTTLGDNEQFF
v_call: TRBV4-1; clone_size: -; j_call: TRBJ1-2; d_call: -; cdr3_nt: TGCGCCAGCAGCCATACCCCAGGGAAGACTAACTATGGCTACACCTTC; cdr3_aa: CASSHTPGKTNYGYTF
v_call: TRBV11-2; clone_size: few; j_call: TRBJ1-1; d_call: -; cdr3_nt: TGTGCCAGCAGCTTAGATCCTCGGGGGCGGCTGCGTCGGATGAACACTGAAGCTTTCTTT; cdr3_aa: CASSLDPRGRLRRMNTEAFF
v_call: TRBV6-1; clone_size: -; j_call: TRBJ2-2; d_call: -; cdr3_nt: TGTGCCAGCAGAAATAGTGCGAACACCGGGGAGCTGTTTTTT; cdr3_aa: CASRNSANTGELFF
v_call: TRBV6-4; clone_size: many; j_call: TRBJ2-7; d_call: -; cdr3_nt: TGTGCCAGCAGTTACTCGGGAGGGACAGGCGCATCCTCCTACGAGCAGTACTTC; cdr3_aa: CASSYSGGTGASSYEQYF
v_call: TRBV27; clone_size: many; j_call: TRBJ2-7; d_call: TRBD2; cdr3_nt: TGTGCCAGCGGACTCCTCGGTTTGAGCGGGAGGGCCCCTAAAGAGCAGTACTTC; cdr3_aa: CASGLLGLSGRAPKEQYF
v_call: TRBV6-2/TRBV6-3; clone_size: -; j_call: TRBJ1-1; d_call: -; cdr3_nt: TGTGCCAGCAGCCCCCGGGGAATCGGCACTGAAGCTTTCTTT; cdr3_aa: CASSPRGIGTEAFF
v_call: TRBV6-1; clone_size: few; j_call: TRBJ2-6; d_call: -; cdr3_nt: TGTGCCAGCACAGGGGTCCCCCTCTCTGGGGCCAACGTCCTGACTTTC; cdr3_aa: CASTGVPLSGANVLTF
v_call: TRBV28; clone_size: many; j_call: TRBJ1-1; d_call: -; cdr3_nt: TGTGCCAGCGACAAACAGAATAGTCGCAGGAGCACTGAAGCTTTCTTT; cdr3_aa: CASDKQNSRRSTEAFF
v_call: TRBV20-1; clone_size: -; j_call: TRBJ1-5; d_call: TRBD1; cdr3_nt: TGCAGTGCTACCGGGACAGACAATCAGCCCCAGCATTTT; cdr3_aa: CSATGTDNQPQHF
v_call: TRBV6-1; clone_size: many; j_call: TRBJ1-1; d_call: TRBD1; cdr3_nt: TGTGCCAGCAAAAAGGGGCAGGGGGTAGTAAACACTGAAGCTTTCTTT; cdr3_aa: CASKKGQGVVNTEAFF
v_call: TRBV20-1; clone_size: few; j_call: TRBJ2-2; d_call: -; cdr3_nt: TGCAGTGCTAGAGATATCCAGGAGCTGTTTTTT; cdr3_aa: CSARDIQELFF
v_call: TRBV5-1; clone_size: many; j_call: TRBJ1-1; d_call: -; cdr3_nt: TGCGCCAGCAAGATCGGGGGAGGACCTGAAGCTTTCTTT; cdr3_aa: CASKIGGGPEAFF
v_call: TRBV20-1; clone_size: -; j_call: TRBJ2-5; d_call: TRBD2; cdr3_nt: TGCAGTATCGGGACTAGCGGAAAAGAGACCCAGTACTTC; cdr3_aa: CSIGTSGKETQYF
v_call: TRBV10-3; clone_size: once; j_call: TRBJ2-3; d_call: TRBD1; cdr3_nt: TGTGCCATCAGCGCGAATACAGGGGGGAGCACAGATACGCAGTATTTT; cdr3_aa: CAISANTGGSTDTQYF
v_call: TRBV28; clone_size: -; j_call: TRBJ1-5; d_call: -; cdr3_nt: TGTGCCAGCAGTTTAAACCCCGGCGCGTCTCAGCCCCAGCATTTT; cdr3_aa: CASSLNPGASQPQHF
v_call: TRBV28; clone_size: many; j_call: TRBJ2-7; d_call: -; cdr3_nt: TGTGCCAGCAGTTTAAGTTCGGGGAGCGAGCAGTACTTC; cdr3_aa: CASSLSSGSEQYF
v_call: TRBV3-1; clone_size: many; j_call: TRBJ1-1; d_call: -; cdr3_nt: TGTGCCAGCAGCCAAGTCGGGGGGAACACTGAAGCTTTCTTT; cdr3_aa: CASSQVGGNTEAFF
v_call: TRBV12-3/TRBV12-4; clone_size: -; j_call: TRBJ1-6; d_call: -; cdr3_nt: TGTGCCAGCAGGGTCGAGGGACCCCAATCACCCCTCCACTTT; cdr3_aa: CASRVEGPQSPLHF
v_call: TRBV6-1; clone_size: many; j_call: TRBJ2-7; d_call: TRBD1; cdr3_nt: TGTGCCAGCAGTGAACGGAACAGGGGATTCGACGAGCAGTACTTC; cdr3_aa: CASSERNRGFDEQYF
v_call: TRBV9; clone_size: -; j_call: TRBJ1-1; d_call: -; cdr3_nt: TGTGCCAGCAGCCCCGTGTCCCCTGAAGCTTTCTTT; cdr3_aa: CASSPVSPEAFF
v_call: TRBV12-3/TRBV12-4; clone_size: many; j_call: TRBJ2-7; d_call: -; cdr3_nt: TGTGCCAGCACCGACCTAACATGGCGAAATAGGAGGAACGAGCAGTACTTC; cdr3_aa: CASTDLTWRNRRNEQYF
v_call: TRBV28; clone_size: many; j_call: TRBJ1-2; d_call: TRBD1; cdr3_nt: TGTGCCAGCCGACCGACAGGGAAGAACTATGGCTACACCTTC; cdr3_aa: CASRPTGKNYGYTF
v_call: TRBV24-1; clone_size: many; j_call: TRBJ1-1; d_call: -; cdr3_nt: TGTGCCACCAGGAATGACCAGAACACTGAAGCTTTCTTT; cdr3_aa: CATRNDQNTEAFF
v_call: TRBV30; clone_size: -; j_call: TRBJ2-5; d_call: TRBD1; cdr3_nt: TGTGCCTGGGCCGGGACAGGGCAAGAGACCCAGTACTTC; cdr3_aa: CAWAGTGQETQYF
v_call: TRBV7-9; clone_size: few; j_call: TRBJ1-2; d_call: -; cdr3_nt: TGTGCCAGCAGCTTTCAATCCCCGGTCGACAGGGGCTACACCTTC; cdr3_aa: CASSFQSPVDRGYTF
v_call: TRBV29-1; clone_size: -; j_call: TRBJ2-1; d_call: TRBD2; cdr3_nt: TGCAGCGTTGAGGGGGGACTAGCTGCGGGGAGGGAGCAGTTCTTC; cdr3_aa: CSVEGGLAAGREQFF
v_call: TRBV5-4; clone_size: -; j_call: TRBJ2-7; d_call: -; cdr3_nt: TGTGCCAGCAGCTGGGGGGGGGCTTCTTCCTACGAGCAGTACTTC; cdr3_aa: CASSWGGASSYEQYF